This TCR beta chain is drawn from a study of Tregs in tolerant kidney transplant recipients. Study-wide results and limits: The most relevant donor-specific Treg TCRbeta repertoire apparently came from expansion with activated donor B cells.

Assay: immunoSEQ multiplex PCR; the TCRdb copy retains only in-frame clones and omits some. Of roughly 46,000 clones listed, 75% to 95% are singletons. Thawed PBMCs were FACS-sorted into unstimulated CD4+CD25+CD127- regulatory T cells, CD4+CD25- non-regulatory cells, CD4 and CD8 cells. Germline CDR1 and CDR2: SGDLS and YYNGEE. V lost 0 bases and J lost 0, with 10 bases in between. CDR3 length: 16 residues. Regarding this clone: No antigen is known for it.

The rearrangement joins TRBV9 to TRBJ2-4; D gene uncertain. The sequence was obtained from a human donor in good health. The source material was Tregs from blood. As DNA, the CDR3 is TGTGCCAGCAGCGTAGGACACCCTCTAGCCAAAAACATTCAGTACTTC. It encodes CASSVGHPLAKNIQYF.